A selection of T cell receptor beta chains follows, all from one sample in a study of control samples from healthy donors and cancer patients. Libraries were prepared by immunoSEQ multiplex PCR; TCRdb keeps only in-frame clonotypes and omits some of them. The data hold 75,000 to 95,000 clones, with approximately 95% observed a single time. The specimen was blood. Source of these receptors: a woman in her twenties or thirties in good health. Both conserved end residues are part of each CDR3. The D gene is left open where the match is weak. Only part of the rows carry a size: once, few, many, or a class if the clone is expanded.

TRBV6-1,NA,TRBJ1-2,NA,TGTGCCAGCAGGCCTCGGGGGAAAAACTATGGCTACACCTTC,CASRPRGKNYGYTF
TRBV24-1,NA,TRBJ2-7,NA,TGTGCCACCAGTGACGCCCGCAGGGTTCCGCCCGAGCAGTACTTC,CATSDARRVPPEQYF
TRBV6-6,NA,TRBJ2-5,NA,TGTGCCAGCAGTCCCGGAGGCCGCAATCCGGGACGGCAAGAGACCCAGTACTTC,CASSPGGRNPGRQETQYF
TRBV27,NA,TRBJ1-5,NA,TGTGCCAGCAGAGACAGATATAGCAATCAGCCCCAGCATTTT,CASRDRYSNQPQHF
TRBV5-1,NA,TRBJ2-7,once,TGCGCCAGCAGCTTGGCCGAGAGTGCTAGCCTGGGAGGCTCCTACGAGCAGTACTTC,CASSLAESASLGGSYEQYF
TRBV18,TRBD2,TRBJ2-3,NA,TGTGCCAGCTCACCAGGAATAGCGGGAGGGGCTGCGGTGGCAGATACGCAGTATTTT,CASSPGIAGGAAVADTQYF
TRBV21-1,NA,TRBJ1-5,NA,TGTGCCAGCAGCAAAGCGGGCACATACACGTATAGCAATCAGCCCCAGCATTTT,CASSKAGTYTYSNQPQHF
TRBV11-2,NA,TRBJ2-1,NA,TGTGCCAGCAGCAGCCAACGACAGTCCTACAATGAGCAGTTCTTC,CASSSQRQSYNEQFF
TRBV19,NA,TRBJ1-4,NA,TGTGCCAGTAGTAGATGGCCCCCTGAAAAACTGTTTTTT,CASSRWPPEKLFF
TRBV24-1,NA,TRBJ1-2,NA,TGTGCCACCAGTGATTTATCCGGGAATGGCTACACCTTC,CATSDLSGNGYTF
TRBV6-5,TRBD1,TRBJ1-2,NA,TGTGCCAGCAGCGCCCTGGACAGGGCCGGTAGCTACACCTTC,CASSALDRAGSYTF
TRBV6-1,NA,TRBJ1-5,NA,TGTGCCAGCAGTGAGGGACCGGCCGAGAGGAATCAGCCCCAGCATTTT,CASSEGPAERNQPQHF
TRBV2,TRBD2,TRBJ2-7,NA,TGTGCCAGCAGTTCGGGACTAGTACGGGAGCAGTACTTC,CASSSGLVREQYF
TRBV5-1,NA,TRBJ1-6,NA,TGCGCCAGCAGCTTGTCCGCAGATAATTCACCCCTCCACTTT,CASSLSADNSPLHF
TRBV19,TRBD1,TRBJ1-1,once,TGTGCCAGTAGTATAGTCAGGGGGACTGAAGCTTTCTTT,CASSIVRGTEAFF
TRBV9,NA,TRBJ2-1,NA,TGTGCCAGCACCCCCGGGACTCCCTTCAATGAGCAGTTCTTC,CASTPGTPFNEQFF
TRBV19,TRBD1,TRBJ2-4,NA,TGTGCCAGTCTGCGACAGGGCGGTGACATTCAGTACTTC,CASLRQGGDIQYF
TRBV5-5,NA,TRBJ1-4,NA,TGTGCCAGCAGCTTGGGACCGCCGGATAATGAAAAACTGTTTTTT,CASSLGPPDNEKLFF
TRBV3-1/TRBV3-2,NA,TRBJ1-1,NA,TGTGCCAGCAGCCTCCGGGGGGGGAACACTGAAGCTTTCTTT,CASSLRGGNTEAFF
TRBV7-9,TRBD1,TRBJ2-7,NA,TGTGCCAGCACGGGACAGGGAGTCGAGCAGTACTTC,CASTGQGVEQYF
TRBV28,TRBD1,TRBJ2-5,NA,TGTGCCAGCAGTCCAGGGGGACAAGAGACCCAGTACTTC,CASSPGGQETQYF
TRBV24-1,TRBD1,TRBJ2-3,NA,TGTGCCACCAGTGACACGACAGGGGGCGCGGTAGATACGCAGTATTTT,CATSDTTGGAVDTQYF
TRBV7-9,TRBD1,TRBJ2-7,NA,TGTGCCAGCAGAGGGGACAGCTCCTACGAGCAGTACTTC,CASRGDSSYEQYF
TRBV2,TRBD1,TRBJ1-1,NA,TGTGCCAGCATAAGGGACAGGGGCACTGAAGCTTTCTTT,CASIRDRGTEAFF
TRBV11-2,TRBD2,TRBJ2-1,NA,TGTGCCAGCAGGATAACCGGGACTAGCGGGATTGAGCAGTTCTTC,CASRITGTSGIEQFF
TRBV19,NA,TRBJ2-1,NA,TGTGCCAGTAGTATCTGGGGGCTAGCGGAGCAGTTCTTC,CASSIWGLAEQFF
TRBV7-6,NA,TRBJ2-7,NA,TGTGCCAGCAGCTTACCACCCCGAGGGGGGGGTGGCGAGCAGTACTTC,CASSLPPRGGGGEQYF
TRBV7-2,NA,TRBJ1-6,NA,TGTGCCAGCAGCTTCTCCCCGGGGGGATCCTATAATTCACCCCTCCACTTT,CASSFSPGGSYNSPLHF
TRBV19,NA,TRBJ1-4,NA,TGTGCCAGTAGGGCCCGTCGGGTTGGGGATGAAAAACTGTTTTTT,CASRARRVGDEKLFF
TRBV2,NA,TRBJ1-2,NA,TGTGCCAGCAGTCCTAGATGGAGGGGAGGCTATGGCTACACCTTC,CASSPRWRGGYGYTF
TRBV2,TRBD1,TRBJ1-6,NA,TGTGCCAGCAGGGACGGGACAGGGGATTCACCCCTCCACTTT,CASRDGTGDSPLHF
TRBV7-9,NA,TRBJ1-2,NA,TGTGCCAGCAGCAAGAAGCCTCCCCGCACGGAAGATGGCTACACCTTC,CASSKKPPRTEDGYTF
TRBV7-2,NA,TRBJ1-1,NA,TGTGCCAGCAGCTTATACGAGAACACTGAAGCTTTCTTT,CASSLYENTEAFF
TRBV23-1,NA,TRBJ2-3,NA,TGCGCCAGCTGGAGGGCCCTCGGCACAGATACGCAGTATTTT,CASWRALGTDTQYF
TRBV27,NA,TRBJ2-7,NA,TGTGCCAGCAGTACACCCGGGACGGCGGGAGAGCAGTACTTC,CASSTPGTAGEQYF
TRBV27,TRBD1,TRBJ2-7,NA,TGTGCCAGCAGTTTCCGCGGGACAGGCGACGAGCAGTACTTC,CASSFRGTGDEQYF
TRBV14,NA,TRBJ2-1,NA,TGTGCCAGCAGCCAAGGAGGTGAACAGCAGTTCTTC,CASSQGGEQQFF
TRBV9,TRBD1,TRBJ1-4,NA,TGTGCCAGCAGCCAAGGGACAGGGGGACACAATGAAAAACTGTTTTTT,CASSQGTGGHNEKLFF
TRBV11-3,TRBD2,TRBJ2-1,NA,TGTGCCAGCAGTCTCGGGAGGGGGTACAATGAGCAGTTCTTC,CASSLGRGYNEQFF
TRBV2,NA,TRBJ2-3,NA,TGTGCCAGCAGTGTCTGGGGGTACGCAGATACGCAGTATTTT,CASSVWGYADTQYF
TRBV11-2,NA,TRBJ2-7,NA,TGTGCCAGCAGCTTGGGGGGAAGCTCCTACGAGCAGTACTTC,CASSLGGSSYEQYF
TRBV5-6,TRBD1,TRBJ1-1,NA,TGTGCCAGCAGCAAAAGGGACAGCCTGAACACTGAAGCTTTCTTT,CASSKRDSLNTEAFF